This paragraph reports one T cell receptor beta chain. The entry originates in a study of blood T cell repertoires in COVID-19. Turning to the study itself: Acute and convalescent COVID-19 specimens originated in the United States, Italy and Spain. PBMCs, B-cell-depleted T cells, or T cells provided the cDNA or gDNA that made up the material.

A Seattle source enrolled patients during active infection and followed them longitudinally. From germline, CDR1 is MNHEY and CDR2 SVGAGI. V lost 2 bases, J lost 1 base, and 7 bases stayed unmatched. The CDR3 loop spans 16 amino acids. Original data processing: From reference gene primer amplification, estimates of nucleated cell counts were derived. Measured with immunoSEQ multiplex PCR; TCRdb has only the in-frame clones, and not every one. From that table come the V and J calls and clone size; the DNA was used to work out D and trimming. The sample contains under 200,000 clones, almost 85% of which appear only once.

This sequence originates from a woman of 80 years or more with COVID-19, enrolled during active disease. V and J are TRBV6-5 and TRBJ2-7; 8 positions match TRBD1. Specimen: peripheral blood. Here the CDR3 DNA reads TGTGCCAGCAGTTACCGGACAGGGATGAGGTCCTACGAGCAGTACTTC. Amino acid sequence: CASSYRTGMRSYEQYF.